One and the same sample provided the 22 T cell receptor beta chains below, sequenced in a study of OX40 agonist ivuxolimab in advanced cancers. Profiling relied on immunoSEQ multiplex PCR, and the TCRdb table lists in-frame clones only, not all of them. The sample shows tens of thousands of clones, about nine tenths of them seen only once. The specimen was CD4+ or CD8+ T cells sorted from blood, collected in a trial of the OX40 agonist ivuxolimab. The receptors derive from an adult with an advanced solid tumor such as melanoma, head and neck, liver or kidney cancer.

This chain uses TRBV4-3 with TRBJ1-3, with TRBD1 identical over 9 bases. CDR3 length equals 18 residues. The germline V gene has CDR1 LGHNA and CDR2 YSLEER. The ends lost 1 base at V and 2 bases at J; junction bases unmatched: 9. CDR3 in DNA: TGCGCCAGCAGCCAAGTTAGTAGTCGGACAGGGGCTGGAAACACCATATATTTT. It translates to CASSQVSSRTGAGNTIYF.

V and J are TRBV11-2 and TRBJ2-7, with a tentative D call TRBD1 (5 bases). Germline assignment: CDR1 SGHAT and CDR2 FQNNGV. CDR3 length: 13 amino acids. V was trimmed by 6 bases and J by 6 bases, leaving 15 bases between them. In DNA, the CDR3 is TGTGCCAGCAGTAATCCTACAGGAACCGAGCAGTACTTC. Translated: CASSNPTGTEQYF. Full variable domain (outside the CDR3, taken from reference TRBV11-2 and TRBJ2-7): EAGVAQSPRYKIIEKRQSVAFWCNPISGHATLYWYQQILGQGPKLLIQFQNNGVVDDSQLPKDRFSAERLKGVDSTLKIQPAKLEDSAVYLCASSNPTGTEQYFGPGTRLTVT.

This rearrangement joins TRBV19 to TRBJ1-1; 8 nucleotides align to TRBD1. Germline V gene sequence: CDR1 LNHDA, CDR2 SQIVND (reference sequence). The V and J ends lost 6 bases and 7 bases, in that order; junction bases with no gene match: 16. The CDR3 consists of 16 residues. DNA of the CDR3: TGTGCCAGTAGAAGAGGGGCAAGAGACAGGGGTAGTGAAGCTTTCTTT. Encoded protein: CASRRGARDRGSEAFF.

The V and J genes are TRBV9 and TRBJ1-4; the match to TRBD1 covers 9 bases. After removal of 4 bases from V and 5 bases from J, the junction contained 15 bases not matched to a gene. Germline V gives CDR1 SGDLS, CDR2 YYNGEE. The CDR3 spans 18 residues. Here the CDR3 reads CASSTHSGTGYSNEKLFF. The DNA of the CDR3 is TGTGCCAGCAGCACCCACTCCGGGACAGGGTATTCAAATGAAAAACTGTTTTTT.

This clone was counted between two and nine times. Here the CDR3 reads CASSPGRQWGYTF. As DNA, the CDR3 is TGTGCCAGCAGTCCCGGTAGACAATGGGGCTACACCTTC. The chain joins TRBV14 to TRBJ1-2; D not resolved. Germline-derived CDR1 and CDR2 are SGHDN and FVKESK. The germline V and J ends were trimmed by 6 bases and 8 bases, with 16 bases remaining between them. The CDR3 is 13 amino acids.

This chain uses TRBV11-3 with TRBJ1-1; D uncertain. Germline lookup yields CDR1 SGHNT and CDR2 YENEEA. The V and J ends lost 5 bases and 0 bases respectively, with 7 bases between them. This CDR3 is 13 amino acids long. CDR3 sequence (DNA): TGTGCCAGCAGCCCCGGCCTGAACACTGAAGCTTTCTTT. This sequence encodes CASSPGLNTEAFF.

The CDR3 region is CASSPSRASGNTIYF. The CDR3 coding sequence is TGTGCCAGCTCACCATCGAGGGCCTCTGGAAACACCATATATTTT. The V and J genes are TRBV18 and TRBJ1-3; D not resolved. Per germline, CDR1 KGHSH and CDR2 LQKENI. The CDR3 has 15 amino acids. Trimming shortened V by 2 bases and J by 0 bases, and 8 bases separated the two germline ends.

This clone was counted a single time. The chain employs TRBV27 and TRBJ1-4; TRBD1 matches at 11 bases. Looked up from germline, CDR1 is MNHEY and CDR2 is SMNVEV (reference sequence). The CDR3 spans 17 residues. V was clipped by 5 bases and J by 9 bases; unmatched bases: 14. Here the CDR3 DNA reads TGTGCCAGCAGTGCCGGGACAGGGGGGCAAGAGGCTAAAAAACTGTTTTTT. It is translated as CASSAGTGGQEAKKLFF. Full variable domain (outside the CDR3, taken from reference TRBV27 and TRBJ1-4): EAQVTQNPRYLITVTGKKLTVTCSQNMNHEYMSWYRQDPGLGLRQIYYSMNVEVTDKGDVPEGYKVSRKEKRNFPLILESPSPNQTSLYFCASSAGTGGQEAKKLFFGSGTQLSVL.

This chain links TRBV7-2 with TRBJ1-3, with 7 positions matching TRBD1. The CDR3 is 15 amino acids. J gave up 0 bases and V 3 bases, and 2 bases lay outside the gene matches. Germline CDR1 reads SGHTA; CDR2 reads FQGNSA. CDR3 loop: CASSLGTASGNTIYF. CDR3 DNA: TGTGCCAGCAGCTTGGGGACAGCCTCTGGAAACACCATATATTTT.

This sequence joins TRBV5-1 and TRBJ2-7; possibly TRBD1 for D (9 bases). The ends were cut back, 4 bases at V and 2 bases at J, with 16 bases in the middle. The CDR3 runs to 15 residues. Germline CDR1 SGHRS, CDR2 YFSETQ. The CDR3 reads CASSGGGTGTYEQYF. The DNA of the CDR3 is TGCGCCAGCAGCGGCGGGGGGACAGGGACCTACGAGCAGTACTTC.

CDR3: CASSSTGYEQYF. In DNA, the CDR3 is TGTGCCAGCAGCTCAACAGGGTACGAGCAGTACTTC. This rearrangement joins TRBV7-2 to TRBJ2-7; perhaps TRBD1 as D (6 bases). Germline CDR1 is SGHTA and CDR2 is FQGNSA. Trimming took 4 bases from V and 4 from J, leaving 8 bases between them. The CDR3 is made up of 12 amino acids.

This chain joins TRBV7-9 and TRBJ1-1; D gene ambiguous. CDR1 SEHNR and CDR2 FQNEAQ come from the germline V gene (reference sequence). Trimming shortened V by 1 base and J by 5 bases, and 11 bases separated the two germline ends. This CDR3 region has 14 residues. This CDR3 is CASSLGGANTEAFF. The CDR3 DNA follows: TGTGCCAGCAGCTTAGGGGGAGCGAATACTGAAGCTTTCTTT.

The chain combines TRBV2 with TRBJ1-1; D unresolved. V lost 4 bases, J lost 1 base, and 10 bases lay in between. Germline loops: CDR1 SNHLY, CDR2 FYNNEI. This CDR3 contains 14 residues. The CDR3 DNA reads TGTGCCAGCAGTGTTTCATCCCGGAACACTGAAGCTTTCTTT. Translation gives CASSVSSRNTEAFF.

The chain is built from TRBV19 and TRBJ1-4; 8 bases fit TRBD1. The ends lost 6 bases at V and 5 bases at J; junction bases unmatched: 5. The germline V gene encodes CDR1 LNHDA and CDR2 SQIVND (reference sequence). The CDR3 is 14 residues long. CDR3 nucleotide sequence: TGTGCCAGTAGCGACAGGGGCGCCAATGAAAAACTGTTTTTT. It specifies CASSDRGANEKLFF. Full variable domain (missing parts from reference TRBV19 and TRBJ1-4): DGGITQSPKYLFRKEGQNVTLSCEQNLNHDAMYWYRQDPGQGLRLIYYSQIVNDFQKGDIAEGYSVSREKKESFPLTVTSAQKNPTAFYLCASSDRGANEKLFFGSGTQLSVL.

This chain uses TRBV19 with TRBJ1-1; D gene unclear. V was cut by 2 bases and J by 4 bases, with 11 bases left in between. The CDR3 is made up of 14 amino acids. Germline V CDR1 and CDR2: LNHDA, SQIVND (reference sequence). In DNA, the CDR3 is TGTGCCAGTAGTATAAGGCCCCCGGCCACTGAAGCTTTCTTT. Encoded protein: CASSIRPPATEAFF.

J is TRBJ2-3 and V is TRBV28; 8 bases match TRBD2. V lost 5 bases and J lost 2; bases outside the gene matches: 12. This CDR3 contains 17 residues. In germline, CDR1 is MDHEN, CDR2 SYDVKM. In nucleotides, the CDR3 is TGTGCCAGCAGTCCCCTCGGTAGCGGGGACCCCACAGATACGCAGTATTTT. As protein: CASSPLGSGDPTDTQYF.

The chain combines TRBV27 with TRBJ2-1; D remains ambiguous. This CDR3 is 12 amino acids long. Deletions cut 8 bases from V and 4 bases from J, with 9 bases between. CDR1 MNHEY and CDR2 SMNVEV come from the germline V gene (reference sequence). The CDR3 sequence is CASRLLYNEQFF. CDR3 nucleotide sequence: TGTGCCAGCCGTCTCTTATACAATGAGCAGTTCTTC.

The rearrangement joins TRBV9 to TRBJ1-2, with 7 bases identical to TRBD1. This CDR3 is built from 17 residues. Germline V CDR1 and CDR2: SGDLS, YYNGEE. V was pared by 3 bases and J by 2 bases, with 13 bases of the junction left unmatched. This CDR3 is CASSDSFGTETNYGYTF. As DNA, the CDR3 is TGTGCCAGCAGCGACTCCTTTGGGACAGAGACCAACTATGGCTACACCTTC. The whole variable domain, filled in from reference TRBV9 and TRBJ1-2, reads DSGVTQTPKHLITATGQRVTLRCSPRSGDLSVYWYQQSLDQGLQFLIQYYNGEERAKGNILERFSAQQFPDLHSELNLSSLELGDSALYFCASSDSFGTETNYGYTFGSGTRLTVV.

The J gene is TRBJ2-7, the V gene TRBV6-6, with 8 positions matching TRBD1. Germline V gives CDR1 MNHNY, CDR2 SVGAGI (reference sequence). Germline trimming cut 6 bases from V and 0 bases from J; bases unmatched to any gene: 7. The CDR3 is 15 residues long. CDR3 sequence reads: CASSRDRTHSYEQYF. The DNA of the CDR3 is TGTGCCAGCAGCCGGGACAGGACCCACTCCTACGAGCAGTACTTC.

V and J are TRBV29-1 and TRBJ1-2; D unclear. The length of the CDR3 is 12 residues. Per germline, CDR1 SQVTM and CDR2 ANQGSEA. Trimming removed 4 bases at V and 3 bases at J, with 9 bases between. CDR3: CSVAQADYGYTF. The CDR3 nucleotides are TGCAGCGTTGCCCAGGCGGACTATGGCTACACCTTC.

The CDR3 loop is CASSPGYGYTF. In DNA, the CDR3 is TGTGCCAGCAGTCCGGGGTATGGCTACACCTTC. The V gene is TRBV6-5, the J gene TRBJ1-2; D uncertain. The germline V and J ends were trimmed by 5 bases and 5 bases, with 6 bases remaining between them. This CDR3 contains 11 residues. Germline V gene sequence: CDR1 MNHEY, CDR2 SVGAGI.

This chain links TRBV7-9 with TRBJ1-5; TRBD1 is a possible D gene (6 bases). Germline-derived CDR1 and CDR2 are SEHNR and FQNEAQ (reference sequence). V lost 5 bases, J lost 0 bases, and 17 bases lay in between. CDR3 length: 17 amino acids. CDR3 sequence (DNA): TGTGCCAGCAGCCCTCGACAGGTCGGTCGTAGCAATCAGCCCCAGCATTTT. Its translation is CASSPRQVGRSNQPQHF.